These 30 T cell receptor beta chains came from one sample sequenced in a study of blood T cell repertoires in COVID-19. Only in-frame clones appear in the TCRdb table, and some are missing; sequencing was by immunoSEQ multiplex PCR. The sample records 65,000 to 95,000 clones, approximately 85% being singletons. Material for sequencing was peripheral blood. The receptors shown here come from an older man with acute or convalescent COVID-19.

This chain joins TRBV6-5 and TRBJ2-6; D call uncertain. The CDR3 runs to 15 residues. The germline gives CDR1 MNHEY, CDR2 SVGAGI. Trimming cost V 6 bases and J 0 bases, with 9 bases left between them. The CDR3 coding sequence is TGTGCCAGCAGATTGAGGATCTCTGGGGCCAACGTCCTGACTTTC. It codes for CASRLRISGANVLTF.

This sequence joins TRBV5-4 and TRBJ2-7, with a weak D call TRBD2 (6 bases). Trimming pared 2 bases from V and 6 bases from J, leaving 12 bases between. The CDR3 has 13 residues. CDR1 is SGHNT and CDR2 is YYREEE in the germline V gene (reference sequence). In nucleotides, the CDR3 is TGTGCCAGCAGCTTCCAGCGGGTAGGCGAGCAGTACTTC. Amino acid sequence: CASSFQRVGEQYF.

This chain links TRBV9 with TRBJ2-3; the D gene is possibly TRBD2 (6 bases). Germline V gene lookup returns CDR1 SGDLS and CDR2 YYNGEE. Trimming cost V 2 bases and J 0 bases, with 10 bases left between them. This CDR3 has 15 residues. Written as DNA, the CDR3 is TGTGCCAGCAGCGTTTCAGGGACTAGCACAGATACGCAGTATTTT. This codes for CASSVSGTSTDTQYF.

V and J are TRBV10-3 and TRBJ2-1; 8 nucleotides line up with TRBD2. Germline CDR1 ENHRY, CDR2 SYGVKD. The V and J ends lost 7 bases and 8 bases, in that order; junction bases with no gene match: 7. The CDR3 is 13 residues long. For the CDR3, the DNA is TGTGCCATCAACGGGGGGGATATAGATGAGCAGTTCTTC. Residues: CAINGGDIDEQFF.

The chain uses TRBV3-1 (or the pseudogene TRBV3-2) and TRBJ2-7, with 7 positions matching TRBD1. V trimming: 4 bases; J trimming: 4 bases; junction bases outside the gene matches: 7. The CDR3 covers 14 residues. From germline, CDR1 is LGHDT and CDR2 YNNKEL (reference sequence). In nucleotides, the CDR3 is TGTGCCAGCAGCCTCGGGACAGTGGTATACGAGCAGTACTTC. Protein: CASSLGTVVYEQYF.

The rearrangement links TRBV3-1 (or the pseudogene TRBV3-2) to TRBJ1-1; no firm D call. This CDR3 is 11 amino acids long. CDR1 and CDR2 (germline): LGHDT, YNNKEL (reference sequence). V lost 3 bases, J lost 6 bases, and 5 bases lay in between. Here the CDR3 reads CASSQGPEAFF. The DNA for the CDR3 is TGTGCCAGCAGCCAGGGCCCTGAAGCTTTCTTT.

The rearrangement links TRBV19 to TRBJ2-5; maybe TRBD1 (6 bases). There are 16 residues in the CDR3. Trimming stripped 3 bases from V and 5 bases from J, with 19 bases between. Germline V gene data show CDR1 as LNHDA and CDR2 as SQIVND (reference sequence). The CDR3 protein is CASSISGQGPMETQYF. The CDR3 DNA follows: TGTGCCAGTAGTATTAGTGGCCAGGGGCCAATGGAGACCCAGTACTTC.

The chain has TRBV28 and TRBJ2-1; 11 bases match TRBD2. Germline CDR1 MDHEN, CDR2 SYDVKM. The CDR3 contains 17 residues. After removal of 6 bases from V and 1 base from J, the junction contained 8 bases not matched to a gene. CDR3 DNA sequence: TGTGCCAGCAGCCCTGACCTAGCGGGGGGTTCCTACAATGAGCAGTTCTTC. Amino acids: CASSPDLAGGSYNEQFF.

The chain links TRBV5-6 to TRBJ2-3; 13 positions match TRBD2. Germline CDR1 and CDR2: SGHDT and YYEEEE. The CDR3 spans 18 residues. Unmatched junction bases numbered 9, after V lost 4 bases and J lost 1 base. CDR3 nucleotides: TGTGCCAGCAGCCCGGGGACTAGCGGGGCAACTGGCACAGATACGCAGTATTTT. Its translation: CASSPGTSGATGTDTQYF.

This sequence joins TRBV28 and TRBJ1-5; D uncertain. V gave up 6 bases and J gave up 0 bases, with 9 bases separating them. This CDR3 comprises 14 residues. Germline CDR1 MDHEN, CDR2 SYDVKM. Here the CDR3 DNA reads TGTGCCAGCAGAGAACTATATAGCAATCAGCCCCAGCATTTT. Translation gives CASRELYSNQPQHF.

The genes are TRBV5-4 and TRBJ2-7, with D perhaps matching TRBD2 (6 bases). The CDR3 contains 15 residues. From germline, CDR1 is SGHNT and CDR2 YYREEE (reference sequence). The germline V and J ends were trimmed by 2 bases and 0 bases, with 12 bases remaining between them. The CDR3 DNA is TGTGCCAGCAGCTTCGCGGCGGGGAGCTCCTACGAGCAGTACTTC. Protein: CASSFAAGSSYEQYF.

The J gene is TRBJ1-6, the V gene TRBV4-3; TRBD1 matches 8 bases. The ends lost 0 bases at V and 9 bases at J; junction bases unmatched: 13. This CDR3 region has 18 residues. In germline, CDR1 is LGHNA, CDR2 YSLEER. The CDR3 spells CASSQDMTGAHRRSPLHF. Written as DNA, the CDR3 is TGCGCCAGCAGCCAAGATATGACAGGGGCCCATCGGCGTTCACCCCTCCACTTT.

This sequence joins TRBV28 and TRBJ1-4; the D gene is possibly TRBD1 (5 bases). The CDR3 is 18 residues long. Trimming stripped 3 bases from V and 8 bases from J, with 25 bases between. The germline CDR1 and CDR2 sequences are MDHEN and SYDVKM. CDR3 region: CASSFPDRPGRLGEKLFF. The DNA for the CDR3 is TGTGCCAGCAGTTTTCCGGACCGCCCAGGGCGGTTGGGCGAAAAACTGTTTTTT.

The CDR3 loop is CASSLFFAGGNEQYF. The CDR3 DNA reads TGTGCCAGCAGCTTGTTCTTTGCGGGAGGGAACGAGCAGTACTTC. The chain is built from TRBV5-6 and TRBJ2-7; 9 bases are shared with TRBD2. Germline lookup yields CDR1 SGHDT and CDR2 YYEEEE. The trim removed 1 base at V and 5 bases at J, leaving 7 bases unmatched. The CDR3 is made up of 15 amino acids.

The chain couples TRBV24-1 to TRBJ2-1; 7 bases fit TRBD2. The CDR3 has 17 residues. Trimming removed 3 bases from V and 8 bases from J; junction bases left unmatched: 15. Germline-derived CDR1 and CDR2 are KGHDR and SFDVKD. The CDR3 spells CATSDRPGLGERHEQFF. For the CDR3, the DNA is TGTGCCACCAGTGATCGCCCTGGACTAGGGGAGCGGCATGAGCAGTTCTTC.

The CDR3, as DNA: TGTGCCAGCAGCTTAAGTAGAATTTGGCTAGCGGGGGGGCGAGAGACCCAGTACTTC. Translated: CASSLSRIWLAGGRETQYF. The chain employs TRBV7-8 and TRBJ2-5; 12 bases are a match to TRBD2. Germline CDR1 reads SGHVS; CDR2 reads FQNEAQ. Trimming took 2 bases from V and 4 from J; bases not matched to a gene: 14. This CDR3 is 19 amino acids long. The full variable domain, its missing parts supplied by reference TRBV7-8 and TRBJ2-5, is GAGVSQSPRYKVAKRGQDVALRCDPISGHVSLFWYQQALGQGPEFLTYFQNEAQLDKSGLPSDRFFAERPEGSVSTLKIQRTQQEDSAVYLCASSLSRIWLAGGRETQYFGPGTRLLVL.

The chain recombines TRBV5-1 with TRBJ2-5; 11 bases are a match to TRBD2. V lost 4 bases, J lost 1 base, and 6 bases stayed unmatched. From germline, CDR1 is SGHRS and CDR2 YFSETQ. This CDR3 region has 16 residues. In nucleotides, the CDR3 is TGCGCCAGCAGCCTGATGACTAGCGGGGTCCAAGAGACCCAGTACTTC. Translating gives CASSLMTSGVQETQYF.

This clone was picked up a small number of times. The V call is TRBV28, the J call TRBJ1-2, with D possibly matching TRBD1 (6 bases). Germline CDR1 is MDHEN and CDR2 is SYDVKM. The CDR3 spans 14 residues. V lost 4 bases to trimming and J lost 5 bases, with 14 bases between them. CDR3: CASSYRRGGYGYTF. CDR3 DNA sequence: TGTGCCAGCAGTTACCGCAGGGGTGGTTATGGCTACACCTTC.

The chain links TRBV6-5 to TRBJ2-7; D ambiguous. V was cut by 6 bases and J by 1 base, with 7 bases left in between. CDR1 and CDR2 from the germline V gene are MNHEY and SVGAGI. The CDR3 length is 12 residues. The CDR3 sequence is CASSPGSYEQYF. The CDR3 DNA follows: TGTGCCAGCAGCCCCGGTTCCTACGAGCAGTACTTC.

The gene calls are TRBV7-2 and TRBJ1-6; possibly TRBD1 for D (6 bases). The CDR3 extends over 16 amino acids. Germline-derived CDR1 and CDR2 are SGHTA and FQGNSA. Trimming cost V 6 bases and J 0 bases, with 12 bases left between them. CDR3 sequence: CASSPTGSSYNSPLHF. The CDR3 DNA sequence: TGTGCCAGCAGTCCCACAGGGAGCTCCTATAATTCACCCCTCCACTTT.

The gene calls are TRBV6-5 and TRBJ2-7; 12 nucleotides align to TRBD2. Germline CDR1 is MNHEY and CDR2 is SVGAGI. The CDR3 consists of 15 residues. Unmatched junction bases numbered 7, after V lost 5 bases and J lost 5 bases. The CDR3 DNA reads TGTGCCAGCAGTAGCTGGACTAGCGGGGAAGACGAGCAGTACTTC. This encodes CASSSWTSGEDEQYF.

This clone was detected a few times. This rearrangement joins TRBV6-2 or TRBV6-3 to TRBJ2-4; TRBD1 aligns across 7 bases. The CDR3 contains 15 residues. V lost 5 bases to trimming and J lost 4 bases; unmatched junction nucleotides: 8. CDR1 and CDR2 from the germline V gene are MNHEY and SVGEGT. DNA for the CDR3: TGTGCCAGCAGTCAGATGGACAGGTCAAAAAACATTCAGTACTTC. Amino acids: CASSQMDRSKNIQYF.

The J gene is TRBJ2-3, the V gene TRBV5-3; 7 bases map to TRBD2. TRBV5-3 belongs to the ORF category, with a function that is uncertain. The CDR3 has 17 residues. Trimming removed 4 bases from V and 0 bases from J; junction bases left unmatched: 11. This chain's CDR3 is CARSPRTRGRSTDTQYF. CDR3 DNA sequence: TGTGCCAGAAGCCCGAGGACTAGAGGAAGGAGCACAGATACGCAGTATTTT.

There are a few counts of this clone. V usage is TRBV27 and J usage is TRBJ2-3; D is undetermined. CDR1 and CDR2 from the germline V gene are MNHEY and SMNVEV (reference sequence). This CDR3 region has 15 residues. Trimming shortened V by 2 bases and J by 0 bases, and 9 bases separated the two germline ends. In DNA, the CDR3 is TGTGCCAGCAGTTTACTGTCTACTAGCACAGATACGCAGTATTTT. Translating it yields CASSLLSTSTDTQYF.

The V gene is TRBV28, the J gene TRBJ1-1; TRBD1 matches 7 bases. There are 14 residues in the CDR3. Germline CDR1 MDHEN, CDR2 SYDVKM. The CDR3 spells CVTGTAVMNTEAFF. The CDR3 DNA is TGTGTCACTGGGACAGCCGTCATGAACACTGAAGCTTTCTTT.

The chain joins TRBV3-1 (or the pseudogene TRBV3-2) to TRBJ1-6; the D gene is possibly TRBD1 (5 bases). The CDR3 sequence is 17 residues long. The germline CDR1 and CDR2 sequences are LGHDT and YNNKEL (reference sequence). V lost 4 bases and J 8 bases, leaving 21 bases between the germline ends. CDR3 coding DNA: TGTGCCAGCAGCCGCGATTCCCTCGACAGTACCCATTCACCCCTCCACTTT. This sequence encodes CASSRDSLDSTHSPLHF.

The chain combines TRBV4-1 with TRBJ1-5, with unresolved D. The CDR3 has 16 residues. Germline V gene sequence: CDR1 MGHRA, CDR2 YSYEKL. V was trimmed by 0 bases and J by 2 bases, leaving 11 bases between them. The CDR3 coding sequence is TGCGCCAGCAGCCAAGACCGAGAGGGTGGCAATCAGCCCCAGCATTTT. Translating it yields CASSQDREGGNQPQHF.

The chain employs TRBV2 and TRBJ1-1; D is undetermined. Germline CDR1 SNHLY, CDR2 FYNNEI. The CDR3 has 13 amino acids. V was clipped by 1 base and J by 2 bases, with 5 bases between them. CDR3 DNA: TGTGCCAGCAGTGAAGGAGGAAACACTGAAGCTTTCTTT. Encoded protein: CASSEGGNTEAFF.

This clone occurred once. This chain connects TRBV10-1 to TRBJ2-3; TRBD2 matches 8 bases. Germline trimming cut 3 bases from V and 2 bases from J; bases unmatched to any gene: 10. CDR3 length: 17 residues. Germline CDR1 is WNHNN and CDR2 is SYGVQD (reference sequence). CDR3 nucleotide sequence: TGCGCCAGCAGTGACCCCGGTGATAGCGGGAACACAGATACGCAGTATTTT. Protein: CASSDPGDSGNTDTQYF.

This chain joins TRBV28 and TRBJ1-1; unclear D gene. The V gene's germline CDR1 is MDHEN and CDR2 SYDVKM. This CDR3 is 12 amino acids long. Trimming removed 1 base at V and 6 bases at J, with 6 bases between. CDR3 residues: CASSLYRAEAFF. Written as DNA, the CDR3 is TGTGCCAGCAGTTTATATCGGGCTGAAGCTTTCTTT.